What follows are 32 T cell receptor beta chains derived from one specimen sequenced in a study of blood T cell repertoires in COVID-19. Sequencing was performed with immunoSEQ multiplex PCR; in TCRdb, only in-frame clones are kept and a portion is missing. The sample holds about 290,000 clones; around four fifths are singletons and the top ten take around 3.9%. Specimen: peripheral blood. The origin of the receptors is a woman between 45 and 60 years old with active or convalescent COVID-19.

The chain couples TRBV28 to TRBJ2-5; 7 bases are shared with TRBD1. In germline, CDR1 is MDHEN, CDR2 SYDVKM. The length of the CDR3 is 16 residues. Trimming took 6 bases from V and 0 from J; bases not matched to a gene: 10. The CDR3 is CASSSGQVEDQETQYF. The CDR3 DNA is TGTGCCAGCAGCTCCGGACAGGTGGAGGACCAAGAGACCCAGTACTTC.

V usage is TRBV9 and J usage is TRBJ2-5; D uncertain. Germline CDR1 and CDR2: SGDLS and YYNGEE. V lost 0 bases, J lost 1 base, and 4 bases lay in between. The CDR3 totals 13 residues. CDR3 loop: CASSVVSQETQYF. The CDR3 DNA sequence: TGTGCCAGCAGCGTAGTCTCCCAAGAGACCCAGTACTTC.

Only a few counts were recorded for this clone. The chain carries TRBV4-1 and TRBJ1-5; D possibly corresponds to TRBD1 (5 bases). The CDR3 is 16 residues long. CDR1 is MGHRA, CDR2 YSYEKL, per germline. V gave up 1 base and J gave up 4 bases, with 14 bases separating them. CDR3 region: CASSQAVAAGNQPQHF. In DNA, the CDR3 is TGCGCCAGCAGCCAAGCGGTGGCGGCAGGGAATCAGCCCCAGCATTTT.

The V gene is TRBV4-1, the J gene TRBJ2-5, with TRBD2 identical over 8 bases. V lost 1 base, J lost 6 bases, and 10 bases stayed unmatched. The CDR3 is 16 residues long. Per germline, CDR1 MGHRA and CDR2 YSYEKL. The CDR3 spells CASSQVGRTSIKTQYF. The DNA for the CDR3 is TGCGCCAGCAGCCAAGTGGGGCGGACTAGCATTAAGACCCAGTACTTC.

This chain connects TRBV24-1 to TRBJ1-1, with D uncertain. The V gene's germline CDR1 is KGHDR and CDR2 SFDVKD. There are 16 residues in the CDR3. Between the trimmed V and J ends, which lost 5 bases and 6 bases, there was a span of 21 bases. CDR3 in DNA: TGTGCCACCAGTGCCTTTGGTCTTCTCTCTACCTCTGAAGCTTTCTTT. Translated: CATSAFGLLSTSEAFF.

This chain connects TRBV24-1 to TRBJ1-5, with D hard to call. This CDR3 contains 13 residues. Germline CDR1 and CDR2: KGHDR and SFDVKD. V was shortened by 9 bases and J by 1 base, with 9 bases between the two germline ends. The CDR3 nucleotides are TGTGCCACCCGCACAGTCAGCAATCAGCCCCAGCATTTT. This codes for CATRTVSNQPQHF.

This clone was seen once. The J gene is TRBJ1-1, the V gene TRBV27; D gene uncertain. The V gene lost 5 bases and the J gene lost 7 bases, with 17 bases spanning the gap. The CDR3 is made up of 14 amino acids. In germline, CDR1 is MNHEY, CDR2 SMNVEV (reference sequence). Written as DNA, the CDR3 is TGTGCCAGCAGTCTCCTAGGATCCCTACGTGAAGCTTTCTTT. This sequence encodes CASSLLGSLREAFF.

A few counts support this clone. This rearrangement joins TRBV5-1 to TRBJ1-2; 11 nucleotides agree with TRBD1. Losses at the gene ends were 3 bases for V and 8 bases for J; bases not matched to a gene: 3. From germline, CDR1 is SGHRS and CDR2 YFSETQ. The CDR3 loop spans 13 amino acids. This chain's CDR3 is CASSSGQGAGYTF. The CDR3, as DNA: TGCGCCAGCAGCTCCGGACAGGGGGCCGGCTACACCTTC.

This clone was recorded only once. The chain recombines TRBV7-9 with TRBJ2-2, with TRBD2 matching over 9 bases. The CDR3 loop spans 17 amino acids. Germline CDR1 SEHNR, CDR2 FQNEAQ (reference sequence). The V and J ends lost 4 bases and 4 bases, in that order; junction bases with no gene match: 10. The DNA of the CDR3 is TGTGCCAGCAGCTCCCTTAAGCGGGAGGCGGGCACCGGGGAGCTGTTTTTT. Translated, it gives CASSSLKREAGTGELFF.

This clone occurred a few times. The chain uses TRBV10-3 and TRBJ2-2; 8 bases line up with TRBD2. V shed 5 bases and J 4 bases; nucleotides not matched to a gene: 6. Germline V CDR1 and CDR2: ENHRY, SYGVKD. This CDR3 has 15 amino acids. The chain's CDR3 is CAISKVAGITGELFF. CDR3 bases: TGTGCCATCAGTAAAGTAGCGGGAATCACCGGGGAGCTGTTTTTT.

This clone was observed a single time. The V and J genes are TRBV19 and TRBJ2-2; a possible D gene is TRBD2 (5 bases). Trimming removed 1 base from V and 1 base from J, with 7 bases in between. CDR3 length equals 15 residues. CDR1 and CDR2 (germline): LNHDA, SQIVND (reference sequence). The CDR3 is CASSIGAENTGELFF. The CDR3 DNA is TGTGCCAGTAGTATAGGAGCGGAGAACACCGGGGAGCTGTTTTTT.

The chain has TRBV28 and TRBJ1-1; D gene ambiguous. The CDR3 loop spans 14 amino acids. Germline-derived CDR1 and CDR2 are MDHEN and SYDVKM. Trimming pared 6 bases from V and 0 bases from J, leaving 11 bases between. Written as DNA, the CDR3 is TGTGCCAGCAGAATCAAGCAGGTGAACACTGAAGCTTTCTTT. It codes for CASRIKQVNTEAFF.

V usage is TRBV5-4 and J usage is TRBJ2-7; 9 nucleotides align to TRBD2. V shed 6 bases and J 12 bases; nucleotides not matched to a gene: 16. This CDR3 is 14 amino acids long. Germline values: CDR1 SGHNT, CDR2 YYREEE (reference sequence). CDR3 in amino acids: CASTLAQREDLRYF. In nucleotides, the CDR3 is TGTGCCAGCACCCTAGCCCAGCGGGAGGATCTACGGTACTTC.

The gene calls are TRBV5-1 and TRBJ1-2; 7 bases line up with TRBD1. Germline V gene data show CDR1 as SGHRS and CDR2 as YFSETQ. With 3 bases clipped from V and 5 bases from J, the junction kept 7 bases outside the gene matches. The CDR3 consists of 14 residues. The CDR3 is CASSSTGTAYGYTF. CDR3 nucleotides: TGCGCCAGCAGCTCGACCGGGACAGCATATGGCTACACCTTC.

The rearrangement uses TRBV3-1 (or the pseudogene TRBV3-2) and TRBJ1-2, with D perhaps TRBD1 (5 bases). Looked up from germline, CDR1 is LGHDT and CDR2 is YNNKEL (reference sequence). The V end was cut by 4 bases, the J end by 4 bases, with 19 bases between. This CDR3 is built from 16 residues. This CDR3 is CASSPSTAGKSYGYTF. In DNA, the CDR3 is TGTGCCAGCAGCCCCAGTACGGCAGGGAAGAGCTATGGCTACACCTTC.

This chain connects TRBV19 to TRBJ2-4, with TRBD1 matching over 8 bases. CDR1 and CDR2 from the germline V gene are LNHDA and SQIVND (reference sequence). The V and J ends lost 7 bases and 3 bases, in that order; junction bases with no gene match: 8. CDR3 length: 15 amino acids. This CDR3 reads CASTQDRVGKNIQYF. CDR3 nucleotide sequence: TGTGCCAGTACCCAGGACAGGGTTGGCAAAAACATTCAGTACTTC.

The J gene is TRBJ2-2, the V gene TRBV5-1; no reliable D call. The CDR3 loop spans 15 amino acids. Between the trimmed V and J ends, which lost 0 bases and 4 bases, there was a span of 10 bases. The germline gives CDR1 SGHRS, CDR2 YFSETQ. The chain's CDR3 is CASSLADWSTGELFF. CDR3 coding DNA: TGCGCCAGCAGCTTGGCCGACTGGAGCACCGGGGAGCTGTTTTTT.

This clone appeared a single time. The chain uses TRBV5-1 and TRBJ1-4; TRBD1 matches 9 bases. The CDR3 extends over 13 amino acids. Germline V gives CDR1 SGHRS, CDR2 YFSETQ. V dropped 4 bases and J dropped 6; count of bases not matched to a gene: 1. CDR3 bases: TGCGCCAGCAGCCGGGACAGGGATGAAAAACTGTTTTTT. This encodes CASSRDRDEKLFF.

In its sample, this clone was seen a few times. V and J are TRBV10-3 and TRBJ1-6, with D maybe TRBD1 (6 bases). Trimming took off 3 bases at V and 8 bases at J, with 11 bases between the two ends. The length of the CDR3 is 14 residues. CDR1 ENHRY and CDR2 SYGVKD come from the germline V gene. The CDR3 loop is CAISDRGAYSPLHF. The CDR3 DNA reads TGTGCCATCAGTGACAGGGGCGCCTATTCACCCCTCCACTTT.

The rearrangement links TRBV18 to TRBJ2-3; no definite D call. The ends were cut back, 0 bases at V and 1 base at J, with 14 bases in the middle. The CDR3 is 17 residues long. Germline lookup yields CDR1 KGHSH and CDR2 LQKENI. CDR3 sequence (DNA): TGTGCCAGCTCACCACCTCCCAACATCCTCGGCACAGATACGCAGTATTTT. It encodes CASSPPPNILGTDTQYF.

This clone was seen a single time. This CDR3 is CASSSLAGGQGEQFF. The CDR3 DNA is TGCGCCAGCAGCTCGCTAGCGGGAGGGCAGGGTGAGCAGTTCTTC. J is TRBJ2-1 and V is TRBV5-1, with 12 nucleotides matching TRBD2. Trimming at V came to 3 bases and at J to 9 bases, leaving 7 bases not matched to a gene. The CDR3 is made up of 15 amino acids. In germline, CDR1 is SGHRS, CDR2 YFSETQ.

This chain uses TRBV5-6 with TRBJ2-7; TRBD1 agrees at 10 bases. Germline loops: CDR1 SGHDT, CDR2 YYEEEE. The CDR3 consists of 14 residues. V was clipped by 5 bases and J by 7 bases; unmatched bases: 9. DNA of the CDR3: TGTGCCAGCAGTGGGGACAGGGGCTTGGGAGAGCAGTACTTC. Translating gives CASSGDRGLGEQYF.

The rearrangement joins TRBV27 to TRBJ1-6, with D tentatively TRBD1 (6 bases). Germline CDR1 is MNHEY and CDR2 is SMNVEV (reference sequence). V lost 2 bases, J lost 10 bases, and 18 bases lay in between. The CDR3 totals 16 residues. The CDR3 region is CASSLIGKGGRSPLHF. The CDR3 DNA follows: TGTGCCAGCAGTTTAATTGGCAAAGGGGGTAGATCACCCCTCCACTTT.

The chain employs TRBV19 and TRBJ2-7, with 10 bases matching TRBD2. Germline CDR1 and CDR2: LNHDA and SQIVND (reference sequence). This CDR3 is 15 amino acids long. With 6 bases clipped from V and 0 bases from J, the junction kept 5 bases outside the gene matches. Written as DNA, the CDR3 is TGTGCCAGTAGACGGACTAGCGGCAGCTCCTACGAGCAGTACTTC. This translates into CASRRTSGSSYEQYF.

CDR3 in DNA: TGTGCCAGCAGCCAAGATTCGGAGCGGGAGGGCCCCTACAATGAGCAGTTCTTC. This sequence encodes CASSQDSEREGPYNEQFF. The chain combines TRBV3-1 (or the pseudogene TRBV3-2) with TRBJ2-1; 10 bases match TRBD2. Losses at the gene ends were 0 bases for V and 2 bases for J; bases not matched to a gene: 7. Germline CDR1 is LGHDT and CDR2 is YNNKEL (reference sequence). The CDR3 totals 18 residues.

The J gene is TRBJ1-2, the V gene TRBV2, with 8 positions matching TRBD1. CDR1 SNHLY and CDR2 FYNNEI come from the germline V gene. Unmatched junction bases numbered 1, after V lost 3 bases and J lost 7 bases. This CDR3 has 12 residues. The CDR3 nucleotides read TGTGCCAGCAGTGACGACAGGGGTGGCTACACCTTC. Its protein is CASSDDRGGYTF.

The chain carries TRBV10-3 and TRBJ1-3; D might be TRBD1 (5 bases). The germline gives CDR1 ENHRY, CDR2 SYGVKD. V lost 6 bases and J lost 0, with 9 bases in between. The CDR3 consists of 14 residues. The CDR3 sequence is CAIRQGNSGNTIYF. CDR3 DNA: TGTGCCATCAGGCAGGGAAACTCTGGAAACACCATATATTTT.

This clone was recorded once. The chain links TRBV4-1 to TRBJ1-2; D possibly corresponds to TRBD1 (5 bases). Trimming removed 3 bases from V and 4 bases from J, with 15 bases in between. The germline V gene encodes CDR1 MGHRA and CDR2 YSYEKL. This CDR3 region has 15 residues. The CDR3: CASSQGPGFFYGYTF. Here the CDR3 DNA reads TGCGCCAGCAGCCAGGGGCCCGGTTTCTTCTATGGCTACACCTTC.

The chain employs TRBV18 and TRBJ2-7, with TRBD2 identical over 8 bases. The CDR3 sequence is 13 residues long. In germline, CDR1 is KGHSH, CDR2 LQKENI. Trimming at V came to 1 base and at J to 6 bases, leaving 2 bases not matched to a gene. The CDR3 nucleotides read TGTGCCAGCTCACCACTACTAGCGGCCGAGCAGTACTTC. Protein: CASSPLLAAEQYF.

This clone turned up a few times. The chain combines TRBV9 with TRBJ2-1; 7 bases are shared with TRBD2. Germline CDR1 SGDLS, CDR2 YYNGEE. V shed 0 bases and J 0 bases; nucleotides not matched to a gene: 6. CDR3 length equals 17 residues. In DNA form, the CDR3 reads TGTGCCAGCAGCGTAGGGGAGGGCTCCAGCTCCTACAATGAGCAGTTCTTC. Protein: CASSVGEGSSSYNEQFF.

The chain couples TRBV6-5 to TRBJ1-1; 7 bases agree with TRBD1. With 6 bases clipped from V and 3 bases from J, the junction kept 4 bases outside the gene matches. The CDR3 loop spans 13 amino acids. Germline lookup yields CDR1 MNHEY and CDR2 SVGAGI. The CDR3 DNA reads TGTGCCAGCAGACTTACAGGGGACACTGAAGCTTTCTTT. Translated, it gives CASRLTGDTEAFF.

This sequence joins TRBV20-1 and TRBJ2-7; maybe TRBD2 (6 bases). The germline CDR1 and CDR2 sequences are DFQATT and SNEGSKA (reference sequence). This CDR3 is 14 amino acids long. With 3 bases removed from V and 3 bases from J, the gap between germline ends came to 15 bases. The CDR3 loop is CSASPLARGYEQYF. CDR3 coding DNA: TGCAGTGCTAGTCCGCTAGCGAGGGGCTACGAGCAGTACTTC.